This is a list of T cell receptor beta chains from one sample in a study of cytomegalovirus exposure and HLA in healthy donors. The table came from immunoSEQ multiplex PCR; TCRdb's copy has only in-frame clones and leaves some out. The sample consists of 84,000 or so clones, around 77% of them appearing once. The sequenced sample was PBMCs. Every receptor here comes from a man aged 50 or older in good health and CMV-seronegative. The CDR3 runs from the conserved cysteine through the conserved F or W. The D gene is left open where the match is weak. Clone sizes are given selectively: once, few, many, or a class where the clone is expanded.

d_gene: NA
j_gene: TRBJ1-3
abundance: few
v_gene: TRBV2
CDR3aa: CASSEGRGRGNTIYF
CDR3nt: TGTGCCAGCAGTGAAGGGCGGGGACGGGGAAACACCATATATTTT

d_gene: NA
j_gene: TRBJ2-3
abundance: NA
v_gene: TRBV28
CDR3aa: CASSSLTDTQYF
CDR3nt: TGTGCCAGCAGTTCACTCACAGATACGCAGTATTTT

d_gene: NA
j_gene: TRBJ2-2
abundance: NA
v_gene: TRBV29-1
CDR3aa: CSVYGGGELFF
CDR3nt: TGCAGCGTTTACGGTGGCGGGGAGCTGTTTTTT

d_gene: TRBD1
j_gene: TRBJ1-5
abundance: NA
v_gene: TRBV6-5
CDR3aa: CASSPGQGNQPQHF
CDR3nt: TGTGCCAGCAGTCCTGGACAGGGGAATCAGCCCCAGCATTTT

d_gene: NA
j_gene: TRBJ1-1
abundance: NA
v_gene: TRBV5-1
CDR3aa: CASSLQGLSTEAFF
CDR3nt: TGCGCCAGCAGCTTGCAGGGGTTGAGCACTGAAGCTTTCTTT

d_gene: TRBD1
j_gene: TRBJ1-4
abundance: once
v_gene: TRBV2
CDR3aa: CASGTATGKLFF
CDR3nt: TGTGCCAGCGGGACAGCAACGGGAAAACTGTTTTTT

d_gene: NA
j_gene: TRBJ2-7
abundance: NA
v_gene: TRBV13
CDR3aa: CASRGPGVGEQYF
CDR3nt: TGTGCCAGCAGAGGACCAGGGGTGGGGGAGCAGTACTTC

d_gene: NA
j_gene: TRBJ1-4
abundance: NA
v_gene: TRBV2
CDR3aa: CASSVMAISVEKLFF
CDR3nt: TGTGCCAGCAGTGTCATGGCCATCTCTGTTGAAAAACTGTTTTTT

d_gene: NA
j_gene: TRBJ2-7
abundance: NA
v_gene: TRBV11-3
CDR3aa: CASSLDSLGEQYF
CDR3nt: TGTGCCAGCAGCTTAGATAGCCTTGGCGAGCAGTACTTC

d_gene: NA
j_gene: TRBJ2-5
abundance: NA
v_gene: TRBV6-5
CDR3aa: CASRPPLGQTQYF
CDR3nt: TGTGCCAGCAGGCCTCCCCTGGGGCAGACCCAGTACTTC

d_gene: NA
j_gene: TRBJ2-7
abundance: NA
v_gene: TRBV5-6
CDR3aa: CASSNSGDLLREQYF
CDR3nt: TGTGCCAGCAGCAATTCAGGGGACCTGCTACGGGAGCAGTACTTC

d_gene: TRBD2
j_gene: TRBJ2-5
abundance: NA
v_gene: TRBV13
CDR3aa: CASSLLAGGPQETQYF
CDR3nt: TGTGCCAGCAGCTTACTAGCGGGGGGCCCCCAAGAGACCCAGTACTTC

d_gene: NA
j_gene: TRBJ2-4
abundance: few
v_gene: TRBV7-8
CDR3aa: CASSPFLAKNIQYF
CDR3nt: TGTGCCAGCAGCCCCTTTCTAGCCAAAAACATTCAGTACTTC

d_gene: NA
j_gene: TRBJ1-2
abundance: NA
v_gene: TRBV7-3
CDR3aa: CASSLPRRPLANYGYTF
CDR3nt: TGTGCCAGCAGCTTACCCCGCCGGCCCCTAGCTAACTATGGCTACACCTTC

d_gene: TRBD2
j_gene: TRBJ2-4
abundance: few
v_gene: TRBV11-2
CDR3aa: CASSLGDYKNIQYF
CDR3nt: TGTGCCAGCAGCTTAGGGGACTACAAAAACATTCAGTACTTC

d_gene: NA
j_gene: TRBJ1-2
abundance: NA
v_gene: TRBV10-3
CDR3aa: CAISESARGYTF
CDR3nt: TGTGCCATCAGTGAGTCCGCCAGGGGCTACACCTTC

d_gene: TRBD1
j_gene: TRBJ2-7
abundance: NA
v_gene: TRBV6-1
CDR3aa: CASRDTGALGEQYF
CDR3nt: TGTGCCAGCAGGGATACAGGGGCTCTGGGCGAGCAGTACTTC

d_gene: NA
j_gene: TRBJ2-7
abundance: once
v_gene: TRBV12-2
CDR3aa: CASRPGTGWIVGKACEQYF
CDR3nt: TGTGCAAGTCGTCCGGGGACAGGGTGGATAGTGGGAAAGGCCTGCGAGCAGTACTTC

d_gene: TRBD2
j_gene: TRBJ2-2
abundance: NA
v_gene: TRBV5-1
CDR3aa: CASTERGGSTGELFF
CDR3nt: TGCGCCAGCACGGAGCGGGGGGGATCCACCGGGGAGCTGTTTTTT

d_gene: NA
j_gene: TRBJ2-4
abundance: NA
v_gene: TRBV6-1
CDR3aa: CASSLAGSNIQYF
CDR3nt: TGTGCCAGCAGTTTGGCAGGGTCAAACATTCAGTACTTC

d_gene: NA
j_gene: TRBJ2-5
abundance: NA
v_gene: TRBV20-1
CDR3aa: CSAIGKETQYF
CDR3nt: TGCAGTGCTATCGGGAAAGAGACCCAGTACTTC

d_gene: NA
j_gene: TRBJ1-3
abundance: NA
v_gene: TRBV5-5
CDR3aa: CASSWPTGQSSGNTIYF
CDR3nt: TGTGCCAGCAGCTGGCCGACAGGACAGAGCTCTGGAAACACCATATATTTT

d_gene: TRBD1
j_gene: TRBJ1-6
abundance: few
v_gene: TRBV10-3
CDR3aa: CAIRPGTGGDNSPLHF
CDR3nt: TGTGCCATCAGGCCAGGGACAGGGGGCGATAATTCACCCCTCCACTTT

d_gene: NA
j_gene: TRBJ2-5
abundance: NA
v_gene: TRBV4-1
CDR3aa: CASSQARGQETQYF
CDR3nt: TGCGCCAGCAGCCAAGCCAGGGGCCAGGAGACCCAGTACTTC

d_gene: TRBD2
j_gene: TRBJ2-7
abundance: NA
v_gene: TRBV5-6
CDR3aa: CASSLARGRYEQYF
CDR3nt: TGTGCCAGCAGCCTGGCGCGGGGGAGGTACGAGCAGTACTTC

d_gene: NA
j_gene: TRBJ1-1
abundance: NA
v_gene: TRBV19
CDR3aa: CASSPDRPGHTEAFF
CDR3nt: TGTGCCAGTAGCCCAGATCGGCCAGGTCACACTGAAGCTTTCTTT

d_gene: NA
j_gene: TRBJ2-7
abundance: NA
v_gene: TRBV9
CDR3aa: CASSPRGPSPSYEQYF
CDR3nt: TGTGCCAGCAGCCCCAGAGGGCCCAGCCCCTCCTACGAGCAGTACTTC

d_gene: NA
j_gene: TRBJ1-1
abundance: NA
v_gene: TRBV10-1
CDR3aa: CASRKTAGEAFF
CDR3nt: TGCGCCAGCAGGAAGACAGCCGGCGAAGCTTTCTTT

d_gene: NA
j_gene: TRBJ1-2
abundance: NA
v_gene: TRBV28
CDR3aa: CASLRPGRGGGYTF
CDR3nt: TGTGCCAGTCTCAGGCCGGGGAGGGGCGGGGGCTACACCTTC